Presented here are 23 T cell receptor beta chains from one specimen sequenced in a study of blood T cell repertoires in COVID-19. Sequenced by immunoSEQ multiplex PCR; TCRdb stores in-frame clones only, minus some. The table has 300,000 to 350,000 clones, 65% to 85% seen once; the top ten hold roughly 3%. Material for sequencing was peripheral blood. These receptors all stem from a man aged 30 to 45 with active or convalescent COVID-19.

This clone was seen just once. The V and J genes are TRBV7-9 and TRBJ1-1; D may be TRBD1 (5 bases). CDR3 size: 14 residues. V lost 2 bases and J lost 4, with 11 bases in between. Germline assignment: CDR1 SEHNR and CDR2 FQNEAQ (reference sequence). The CDR3, as DNA: TGTGCCAGCAGCTTAAGGTCCGGGGGCACTGAAGCTTTCTTT. It is translated as CASSLRSGGTEAFF.

The chain uses TRBV5-1 and TRBJ1-3; D ambiguous. V was clipped by 2 bases and J by 7 bases, with 13 bases between them. Germline values: CDR1 SGHRS, CDR2 YFSETQ. The CDR3 length is 14 residues. CDR3 in DNA: TGCGCCAGCAGCTTTGCCGGAGGAGGGAACACCATATATTTT. This sequence encodes CASSFAGGGNTIYF.

The V gene is TRBV6-5, the J gene TRBJ1-2, with D possibly matching TRBD1 (6 bases). The CDR3 covers 14 residues. CDR1 MNHEY and CDR2 SVGAGI come from the germline V gene. V lost 8 bases and J lost 4, with 17 bases in between. The CDR3 DNA reads TGTGCCAGCTCCCCATCGGGGGGCCTCTATGGCTACACCTTC. The encoded protein is CASSPSGGLYGYTF.

This clone was detected only once. J is TRBJ2-5 and V is TRBV7-9; 7 nucleotides align to TRBD1. J lost 2 bases, V lost 4 bases, and 4 bases had no gene match. This CDR3 spans 14 amino acids. The germline V gene encodes CDR1 SEHNR and CDR2 FQNEAQ (reference sequence). The CDR3 loop reads CASSWGQIQETQYF. The CDR3 nucleotides read TGTGCCAGCAGCTGGGGACAGATACAAGAGACCCAGTACTTC.

The chain uses TRBV24-1 and TRBJ2-1; 9 nucleotides match TRBD1. The trim removed 1 base at V and 10 bases at J, leaving 10 bases unmatched. From germline, CDR1 is KGHDR and CDR2 SFDVKD. This CDR3 is 16 amino acids long. This CDR3 reads CATSDFFLDRGKEQFF. The DNA of the CDR3 is TGTGCCACCAGTGATTTTTTTCTGGACAGGGGCAAGGAGCAGTTCTTC.

This chain links TRBV6-1 with TRBJ2-7, with 9 bases identical to TRBD1. V trimming: 1 base; J trimming: 5 bases; junction bases outside the gene matches: 3. There are 14 residues in the CDR3. Germline V gene data show CDR1 as MNHNS and CDR2 as SASEGT. The CDR3 bases are TGTGCCAGCAGTGAAGGGACAGGGGTGCACGAGCAGTACTTC. Its protein is CASSEGTGVHEQYF.

The rearrangement links TRBV30 to TRBJ1-1; D call uncertain. CDR3 length: 13 residues. V lost 3 bases and J lost 6, with 14 bases in between. The germline V gene has CDR1 GTSNPN and CDR2 SVGIG (reference sequence). The CDR3 DNA sequence: TGTGCCTGGAGGGGCCCGGGAACTTCTGAAGCTTTCTTT. This codes for CAWRGPGTSEAFF. The full variable domain, rest sourced from reference TRBV30 and TRBJ1-1, is SQTIHQWPATLVQPVGSPLSLECTVEGTSNPNLYWYRQAAGRGLQLLFYSVGIGQISSEVPQNLSASRPQDRQFILSSKKLLLSDSGFYLCAWRGPGTSEAFFGQGTRLTVV.

In nucleotides, the CDR3 is TGTGCCAGCAGTCGGACAGTCTATGGCTACACCTTC. This sequence encodes CASSRTVYGYTF. V usage is TRBV6-6 and J usage is TRBJ1-2; D possibly corresponds to TRBD1 (6 bases). The CDR3 is 12 residues long. V was clipped by 5 bases and J by 4 bases, with 8 bases between them. Germline V gene sequence: CDR1 MNHNY, CDR2 SVGAGI (reference sequence).

This chain connects TRBV7-2 to TRBJ2-1; 8 bases align to TRBD1. V was pared by 5 bases and J by 6 bases, with 9 bases of the junction left unmatched. Germline V gene data show CDR1 as SGHTA and CDR2 as FQGNSA. The CDR3 runs to 15 residues. CDR3 protein: CASSTYRDRTNEQFF. The CDR3 DNA follows: TGTGCCAGCAGCACCTACCGGGACAGGACCAATGAGCAGTTCTTC.

This clone appeared a few times. The genes are TRBV23-1 and TRBJ1-6; 7 bases map to TRBD1. TRBV23-1 is treated as an ORF (open reading frame) with a function not yet certain. The CDR3 has 17 amino acids. V was pared by 6 bases and J by 0 bases, with 8 bases of the junction left unmatched. CDR3 in amino acids: CASSITGESSYNSPLHF. CDR3 in DNA: TGCGCCAGCAGCATAACAGGGGAAAGCTCCTATAATTCACCCCTCCACTTT.

This clone came up a few times. J is TRBJ2-2 and V is TRBV29-1; 8 bases fit TRBD2. Looked up from germline, CDR1 is SQVTM and CDR2 is ANQGSEA. After removal of 3 bases from V and 7 bases from J, the junction contained 1 base not matched to a gene. The CDR3 has 12 amino acids. The CDR3 nucleotides are TGCAGCGTTGAGGCGGGAGGCGGGGAGCTGTTTTTT. The encoded protein is CSVEAGGGELFF.

CDR3: CASGLLPSTDTQYF. In DNA, the CDR3 is TGTGCCAGCGGACTGTTACCTAGCACAGATACGCAGTATTTT. This chain connects TRBV19 to TRBJ2-3, with D possibly being TRBD2 (5 bases). Trimming took off 9 bases at V and 0 bases at J, with 13 bases between the two ends. The CDR3 has 14 amino acids. Germline values: CDR1 LNHDA, CDR2 SQIVND (reference sequence).

This clone was counted once. The chain links TRBV3-1 (or the pseudogene TRBV3-2) to TRBJ2-7, with unresolved D. CDR1 and CDR2 from the germline V gene are LGHDT and YNNKEL (reference sequence). The ends were cut back, 4 bases at V and 2 bases at J, with 12 bases in the middle. The CDR3 totals 14 residues. The CDR3 DNA sequence: TGTGCCAGCAGCCGAATCCGGGTTACCTACGAGCAGTACTTC. Encoded protein: CASSRIRVTYEQYF.

This chain uses TRBV7-2 with TRBJ2-3, with 11 bases fitting TRBD2. V lost 6 bases and J lost 2; bases outside the gene matches: 13. The CDR3 covers 18 residues. The V gene's germline CDR1 is SGHTA and CDR2 FQGNSA. CDR3 in DNA: TGTGCCAGCAGTGGGGGGGGTTATAGCGGGAGGGCCACAGATACGCAGTATTTT. This sequence encodes CASSGGGYSGRATDTQYF.

The chain recombines TRBV6-5 with TRBJ2-3; 12 bases fit TRBD2. V lost 5 bases, J lost 4 bases, and 4 bases stayed unmatched. The CDR3 is 15 residues long. The V gene's germline CDR1 is MNHEY and CDR2 SVGAGI. CDR3 nucleotide sequence: TGTGCCAGCAGTAAAAGGACTAGCGGGGCAGATACGCAGTATTTT. It is translated as CASSKRTSGADTQYF.

CDR3 residues: CASSTLQGSNTEAFF. Written as DNA, the CDR3 is TGCGCCAGCAGCACGCTACAGGGTTCGAACACTGAAGCTTTCTTT. The V and J genes are TRBV5-1 and TRBJ1-1, with a weak D call TRBD1 (6 bases). V lost 4 bases and J lost 1, with 14 bases in between. This CDR3 region has 15 residues. CDR1 SGHRS and CDR2 YFSETQ come from the germline V gene.

J is TRBJ1-6 and V is TRBV28; TRBD1 aligns across 8 bases. Looked up from germline, CDR1 is MDHEN and CDR2 is SYDVKM. There are 13 residues in the CDR3. The V and J ends lost 10 bases and 13 bases, in that order; junction bases with no gene match: 12. CDR3 DNA: TGTGCCACTACGGACAGGGAAGTGCGGCCCCTCCACTTT. The encoded protein is CATTDREVRPLHF.

This clone was picked up one time. The chain links TRBV7-2 to TRBJ2-7, with D perhaps TRBD1 (5 bases). Germline V gene sequence: CDR1 SGHTA, CDR2 FQGNSA. Trimming left V 5 bases short and J 5 bases short, with 13 bases between. CDR3 length: 13 amino acids. CDR3 sequence: CASSPTYRNEQYF. CDR3 bases: TGTGCCAGCAGCCCTACCTACAGGAACGAGCAGTACTTC. The full variable domain, in which reference TRBV7-2 and TRBJ2-7 provide the parts outside the CDR3, is GAGVSQSPSNKVTEKGKDVELRCDPISGHTALYWYRQSLGQGLEFLIYFQGNSAPDKSGLPSDRFSAERTGGSVSTLTIQRTQQEDSAVYLCASSPTYRNEQYFGPGTRLTVT.

As to this clone: The same CDR3 also results from other DNA sequences found in this sample. The chain has TRBV19 and TRBJ2-2; 7 bases align to TRBD1. This CDR3 comprises 14 residues. V gave up 6 bases and J gave up 2 bases; unmatched junction bases: 3. Germline-derived CDR1 and CDR2 are LNHDA and SQIVND (reference sequence). Here the CDR3 reads CASRRQGNTGELFF. In DNA, the CDR3 is TGTGCCAGTAGGCGACAGGGTAACACCGGGGAGCTGTTTTTT.

The J gene is TRBJ1-1, the V gene TRBV29-1; 9 bases align to TRBD1. Germline CDR1 reads SQVTM; CDR2 reads ANQGSEA. This CDR3 has 14 amino acids. V shed 5 bases, J shed 5 bases, and the junction held 9 bases outside the gene matches. The CDR3 protein is CSVLTLTGGTEAFF. In nucleotides, the CDR3 is TGCAGCGTTCTTACCTTGACAGGGGGTACTGAAGCTTTCTTT. Complete variable domain (other parts from reference TRBV29-1 and TRBJ1-1): SAVISQKPSRDICQRGTSLTIQCQVDSQVTMMFWYRQQPGQSLTLIATANQGSEATYESGFVIDKFPISRPNLTFSTLTVSNMSPEDSSIYLCSVLTLTGGTEAFFGQGTRLTVV.

The V gene is TRBV28, the J gene TRBJ1-4; TRBD1 agrees at 7 bases. The CDR3 covers 14 residues. V lost 4 bases and J lost 2; bases outside the gene matches: 1. CDR1 and CDR2 (germline): MDHEN, SYDVKM. The CDR3 sequence: CASSSTGTNEKLFF. CDR3 bases: TGTGCCAGCAGTTCGACAGGGACTAATGAAAAACTGTTTTTT.

V gene TRBV7-3 combines with J gene TRBJ1-2, with 7 bases matching TRBD1. Per germline, CDR1 SGHTA and CDR2 FQGTGA. Losses at the gene ends were 5 bases for V and 3 bases for J; bases not matched to a gene: 9. CDR3 length: 15 amino acids. DNA of the CDR3: TGTGCCAGCAGCCGGACCTCGACAGGGTACTATGGCTACACCTTC. Translated: CASSRTSTGYYGYTF.

The rearrangement uses TRBV11-2 and TRBJ2-3, with TRBD2 matching over 14 bases. In germline, CDR1 is SGHAT, CDR2 FQNNGV. The CDR3 is 18 residues long. The junction had 9 bases not matched to a gene; V was cut back by 5 bases and J by 2 bases. This chain's CDR3 is CASSPLPGLAGVTDTQYF. For the CDR3, the DNA is TGTGCCAGCAGCCCGCTTCCGGGACTAGCGGGAGTCACAGATACGCAGTATTTT.